This T cell receptor (beta chain) was sequenced during a study of blood T cell repertoires in COVID-19. The CDR3 covers 15 residues. Per the germline V gene, CDR1 is SGDLS and CDR2 is YYNGEE. Trimming pared 2 bases from V and 0 bases from J, leaving 11 bases between. The assay was immunoSEQ multiplex PCR, and TCRdb's table has in-frame clones only and misses some. The table shows almost 100,000 clones, with more than 75% occurring only once. The sequenced material came from peripheral blood. The rearrangement links TRBV9 to TRBJ1-2; a possible D gene is TRBD1 (6 bases). The sequence was obtained from a man in his fifties with acute or convalescent COVID-19. The CDR3 region is CASSVGQLPNYGYTF. The CDR3 DNA sequence: TGTGCCAGCAGCGTCGGACAGTTACCTAACTATGGCTACACCTTC. Using reference TRBV9 and TRBJ1-2 for the parts outside the CDR3, the full variable domain is DSGVTQTPKHLITATGQRVTLRCSPRSGDLSVYWYQQSLDQGLQFLIQYYNGEERAKGNILERFSAQQFPDLHSELNLSSLELGDSALYFCASSVGQLPNYGYTFGSGTRLTVV.